The rows below give T cell receptor beta chains drawn from one sample of a study of T cell responses to AZD1222 COVID-19 vaccine. Repertoires were generated with immunoSEQ multiplex PCR, while TCRdb's copy carries only in-frame clones and drops some. The profile shows 55,000 to 60,000 clones, approximately 89% of them singletons. The sequencing used peripheral blood, collected on day 0 of MenACWY control vaccination. The receptors were sampled from an adult in good health. Each CDR3 is given with its conserved first and last residue. The listing skips clone size in some rows; elsewhere it reads once, few, many or a size class.

TRBV5-1,TRBJ1-1,NA,CASSSMTEGNTEAFF
TRBV28,TRBJ1-1,NA,CASTSQGVSTEAFF
TRBV7-8,TRBJ2-7,NA,CASSERQGHEQYF
TRBV7-8,TRBJ1-3,NA,CASSLKYGNTIYF
TRBV18,TRBJ2-5,NA,CASSPMREGETQYF
TRBV28,TRBJ2-7,NA,CASSFLAGGYEQYF
TRBV27,TRBJ1-2,once,CASSFQRQGFGYTF
TRBV5-1,TRBJ2-3,once,CASSFSGRALDTQYF
TRBV7-9,TRBJ2-7,few,CASTPGGGIHEQYF
TRBV28,TRBJ1-3,NA,CASTRPTPGNTIYF
TRBV28,TRBJ2-7,once,CASERDRPYEQYF
TRBV6-2/TRBV6-3,TRBJ2-7,NA,CASSYLDRGAYEQYF
TRBV30,TRBJ1-5,NA,CAWNDRARQPQHF
TRBV19,TRBJ1-5,NA,CASKSNSNQPQHF
TRBV3-1/TRBV3-2,TRBJ1-1,NA,CASSPRLMAFTEAFF
TRBV18,TRBJ1-6,NA,CASSPLSQDNSPLHF
TRBV6-5,TRBJ2-5,NA,CASSYRQEGTQYF
TRBV5-1,TRBJ2-2,NA,CASSGDSADTGELFF
TRBV6-5,TRBJ2-7,NA,CAISGLGTSYEQYF
TRBV5-1,TRBJ2-1,NA,CASSLGTSGYSYNEQFF
TRBV4-2,TRBJ2-3,few,CASSQDKVGADTQYF
TRBV9,TRBJ1-6,NA,CASSTRDTGNSPLHF
TRBV6-2/TRBV6-3,TRBJ2-2,NA,CASSLAGFNTGELFF
TRBV28,TRBJ1-5,NA,CASSPIQGPDQPQHF
TRBV15,TRBJ1-6,NA,CATSGAAYNSPLHF
TRBV7-9,TRBJ2-1,NA,CASSLGDRLTYNEQFF
TRBV27,TRBJ2-1,many,CAAGASGSYNEQFF
TRBV9,TRBJ2-2,NA,CASSGAGTGPTGELFF
TRBV7-9,TRBJ2-7,NA,CASSLAKGYEQYF
TRBV6-5,TRBJ1-2,NA,CASSSVGQGYGYTF
TRBV6-2/TRBV6-3,TRBJ1-4,NA,CASSYSIGEVREKLFF
TRBV11-2,TRBJ1-1,NA,CASSLGAEAFF
TRBV14,TRBJ2-3,NA,CASSQGLAGYTDTQYF
TRBV28,TRBJ1-5,NA,CASTLGGYGNQPQHF
TRBV19,TRBJ1-2,NA,CASSPEGISNYGYTF
TRBV19,TRBJ2-2,few,CASSSSGARYSAGELFF
TRBV11-3,TRBJ2-7,NA,CASSLSQGTEQYF
TRBV4-2,TRBJ2-1,NA,CASSKKGGGYNEQFF
TRBV7-2,TRBJ1-1,NA,CASSSTGGHTEAFF
TRBV11-2,TRBJ2-7,NA,CASSFTGTENEQYF
TRBV28,TRBJ2-2,NA,CASSLGLPGQANTGELFF
TRBV3-1/TRBV3-2,TRBJ1-1,NA,CASSVRQGVTEAFF
TRBV7-3,TRBJ2-3,NA,CASSSVGTGDTQYF
TRBV28,TRBJ1-2,NA,CASSSIRQGAYYGYTF
TRBV4-1,TRBJ2-5,few,CASSHDGATATQYF
TRBV19,TRBJ1-2,NA,CASSIGGTGGSANYGYTF
TRBV5-5,TRBJ2-7,once,CASSLTSGSGYEQYF
TRBV5-8,TRBJ2-1,NA,CASSLDTLASGRGTEQFF
TRBV19,TRBJ1-1,NA,CASSMASGVNTEAFF
TRBV6-4,TRBJ1-5,NA,CASKGFQPQHF
TRBV10-1,TRBJ2-7,NA,CASSEDSGRVYEQYF
TRBV7-9,TRBJ1-4,NA,CASSLGARVSEKLFF
TRBV3-1/TRBV3-2,TRBJ2-7,NA,CASSRQGTKNEQYF